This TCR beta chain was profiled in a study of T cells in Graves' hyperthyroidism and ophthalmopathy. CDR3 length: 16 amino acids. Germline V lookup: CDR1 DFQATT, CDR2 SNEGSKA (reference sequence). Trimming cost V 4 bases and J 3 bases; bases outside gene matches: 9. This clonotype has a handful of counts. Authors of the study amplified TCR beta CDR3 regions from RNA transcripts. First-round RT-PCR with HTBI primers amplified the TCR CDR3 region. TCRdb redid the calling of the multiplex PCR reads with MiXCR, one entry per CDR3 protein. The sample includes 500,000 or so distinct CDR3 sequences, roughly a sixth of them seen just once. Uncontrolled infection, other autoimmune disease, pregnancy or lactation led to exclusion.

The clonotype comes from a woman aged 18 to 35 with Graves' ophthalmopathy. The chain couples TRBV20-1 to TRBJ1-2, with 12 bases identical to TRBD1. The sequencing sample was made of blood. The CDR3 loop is CSATALGQGADYGYTF. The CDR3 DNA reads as TGCAGTGCTACCGCCCTGGGACAGGGGGCTGACTATGGCTACACCTTC.